This record concerns one T cell receptor beta chain sequence. Its antigen is unidentified. Measured with immunoSEQ multiplex PCR; TCRdb has only the in-frame clones, and not every one. This table holds under 50,000 clones, over 75% found once. CDR3 length: 14 amino acids. Looked up from germline, CDR1 is SGHDT and CDR2 is YYEEEE. Trimming shortened V by 2 bases and J by 1 base, and 7 bases separated the two germline ends. The sample belongs to a study of memory B cells and T cells in multiple sclerosis. General observations from the study: Normalization was needed because clone-set size differences affected shared clonotype counts.

Stimulus-free culture yielded autoproliferating CFSE-dim and non-proliferating CFSE-high T cells, each sequenced separately. Roughly 5x10^7 CFSE-labeled PBMCs were cultured around seven days unstimulated, then replicate wells were pooled. The PBMCs received roughly 0.5 uM CFSE and serum-free culture with no added stimuli. The sample taken for sequencing was PBMCs from blood kept in culture. The rearrangement joins TRBV5-6 to TRBJ1-3; unclear D gene. The receptor's source is a human donor with multiple sclerosis. CDR3 residues: CASSLSDSGNTIYF. CDR3 sequence (DNA): TGTGCCAGCAGCTTATCCGATTCTGGAAACACCATATATTTT.